This T cell receptor (beta chain) was obtained from a study of CD8 T cells in Susac syndrome. Looking at the study overall: Of the sequenced Susac syndrome patients, six had active disease and eight were in remission.

Reverse transcription of roughly 0.5 to 1 ug RNA was carried out with random hexamers. TCR beta CDR3 was amplified by immunoSEQ covering 54 Vbeta and 13 Jbeta. TCRdb reprocessed the immunoSEQ multiplex PCR reads with MiXCR, giving one entry per CDR3 protein. The table lists over 150,000 distinct CDR3 sequences, roughly 95% of them singletons. V lost 7 bases to trimming and J lost 5 bases, with 12 bases between them. CDR3 length equals 14 residues. The receptor was derived from a human donor with Susac syndrome. J is TRBJ1-6 and V is TRBV12-3 or TRBV12-4; D may be TRBD1 (5 bases). Sample: CD4+ T cells from PBMCs. The CDR3 loop reads CASTQRQNNSPLHF. The CDR3 region has the DNA TGTGCCAGCACCCAGAGACAGAATAATTCACCCCTCCACTTT.